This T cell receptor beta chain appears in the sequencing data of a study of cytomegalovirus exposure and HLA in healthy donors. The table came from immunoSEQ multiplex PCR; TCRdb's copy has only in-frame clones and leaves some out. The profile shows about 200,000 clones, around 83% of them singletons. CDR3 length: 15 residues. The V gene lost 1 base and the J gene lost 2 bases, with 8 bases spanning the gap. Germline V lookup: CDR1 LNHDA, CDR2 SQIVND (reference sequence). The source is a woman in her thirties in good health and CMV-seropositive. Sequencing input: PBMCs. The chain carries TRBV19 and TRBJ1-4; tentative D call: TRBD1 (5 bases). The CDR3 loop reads CASSIGRQTNEKLFF. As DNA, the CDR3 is TGTGCCAGTAGTATAGGGCGACAGACTAATGAAAAACTGTTTTTT. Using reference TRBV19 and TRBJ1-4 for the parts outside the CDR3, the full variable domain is DGGITQSPKYLFRKEGQNVTLSCEQNLNHDAMYWYRQDPGQGLRLIYYSQIVNDFQKGDIAEGYSVSREKKESFPLTVTSAQKNPTAFYLCASSIGRQTNEKLFFGSGTQLSVL.